This T cell receptor (beta chain) was sequenced for a study of T cells in Graves' hyperthyroidism and ophthalmopathy. The V gene's germline CDR1 is MNHEY and CDR2 SVGEGT. V gave up 5 bases and J gave up 10 bases; unmatched junction bases: 3. CDR3 length equals 14 residues. Regions amplified from RNA transcripts were the TCR beta CDR3 regions. The HTBI set primed first-round TCR CDR3 RT-PCR. From the multiplex PCR reads, TCRdb called clonotypes with MiXCR, one entry per CDR3 protein. The table lists over 350,000 distinct CDR3 sequences, roughly 14% of them singletons. Out of over 7.5 ml of fresh peripheral blood came the PBMCs. This clonotype was counted a few times.

V gene TRBV6-2 or TRBV6-3 combines with J gene TRBJ1-6; TRBD1 matches 12 bases. Sequenced input: blood. This TCR was recovered from a man younger than 30 with Graves' ophthalmopathy. The CDR3 nucleotides read TGTGCCAGCAGTGGGGGACAGGGGGCCTCACCCCTCCACTTT. This codes for CASSGGQGASPLHF.